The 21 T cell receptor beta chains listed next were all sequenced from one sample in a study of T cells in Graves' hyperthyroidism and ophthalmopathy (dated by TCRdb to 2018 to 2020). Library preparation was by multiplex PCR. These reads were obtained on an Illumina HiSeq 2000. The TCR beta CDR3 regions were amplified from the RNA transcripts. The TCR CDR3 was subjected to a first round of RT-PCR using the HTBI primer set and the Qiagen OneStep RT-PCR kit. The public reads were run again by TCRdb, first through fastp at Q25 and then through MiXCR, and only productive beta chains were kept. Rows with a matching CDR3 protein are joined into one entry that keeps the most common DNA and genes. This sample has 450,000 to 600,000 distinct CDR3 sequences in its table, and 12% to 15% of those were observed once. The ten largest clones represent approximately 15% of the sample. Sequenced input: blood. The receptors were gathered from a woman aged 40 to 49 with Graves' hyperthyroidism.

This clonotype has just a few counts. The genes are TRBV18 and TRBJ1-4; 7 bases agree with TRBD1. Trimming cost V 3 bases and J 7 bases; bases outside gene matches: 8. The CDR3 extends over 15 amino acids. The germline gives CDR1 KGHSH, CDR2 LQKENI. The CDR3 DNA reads TGTGCCAGCTCACCGACACGACAGGGCGGTGAAAAACTGTTTTTT. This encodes CASSPTRQGGEKLFF.

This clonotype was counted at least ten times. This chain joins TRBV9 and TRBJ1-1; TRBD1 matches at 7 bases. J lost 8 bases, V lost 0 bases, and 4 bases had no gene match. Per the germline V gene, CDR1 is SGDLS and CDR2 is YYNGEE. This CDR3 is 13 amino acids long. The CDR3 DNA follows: TGTGCCAGCAGCGTAGTAGCAGGGGGAGAAGCTTTCTTT. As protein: CASSVVAGGEAFF.

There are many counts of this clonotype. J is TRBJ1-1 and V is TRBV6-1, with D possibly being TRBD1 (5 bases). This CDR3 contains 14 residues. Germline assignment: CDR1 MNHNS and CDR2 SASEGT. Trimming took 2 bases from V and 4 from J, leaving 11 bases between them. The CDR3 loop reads CASSEYGGSTEAFF. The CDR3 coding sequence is TGTGCCAGCAGTGAATACGGGGGTTCCACTGAAGCTTTCTTT.

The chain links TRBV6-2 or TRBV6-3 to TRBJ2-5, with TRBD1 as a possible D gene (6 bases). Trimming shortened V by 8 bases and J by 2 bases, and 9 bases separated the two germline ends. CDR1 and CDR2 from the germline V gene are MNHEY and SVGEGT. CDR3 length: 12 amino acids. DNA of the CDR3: TGTGCCAGCGCACAGGGACAAGAGACCCAGTACTTC. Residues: CASAQGQETQYF.

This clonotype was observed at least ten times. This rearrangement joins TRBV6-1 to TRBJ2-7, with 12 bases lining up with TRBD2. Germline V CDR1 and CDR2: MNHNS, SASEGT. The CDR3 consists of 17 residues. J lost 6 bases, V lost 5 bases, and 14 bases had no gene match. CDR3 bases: TGTGCCAGCAGTCTGACTAGCGGGAGTCTGGTATCGGGCGAGCAGTACTTC. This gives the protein CASSLTSGSLVSGEQYF.

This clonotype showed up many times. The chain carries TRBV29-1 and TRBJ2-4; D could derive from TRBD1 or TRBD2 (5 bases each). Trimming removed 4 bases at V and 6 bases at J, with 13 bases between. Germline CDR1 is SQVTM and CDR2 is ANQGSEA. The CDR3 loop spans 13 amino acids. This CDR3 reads CSVVFGTPNIQYF. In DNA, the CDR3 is TGCAGCGTTGTCTTCGGGACGCCAAACATTCAGTACTTC.

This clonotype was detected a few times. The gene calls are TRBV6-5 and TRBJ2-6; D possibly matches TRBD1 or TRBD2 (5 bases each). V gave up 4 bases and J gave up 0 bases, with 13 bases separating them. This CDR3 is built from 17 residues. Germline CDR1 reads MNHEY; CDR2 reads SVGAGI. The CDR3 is CASSSLGHASGANVLTF. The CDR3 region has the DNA TGTGCCAGCAGTTCACTAGGACACGCCTCTGGGGCCAACGTCCTGACTTTC.

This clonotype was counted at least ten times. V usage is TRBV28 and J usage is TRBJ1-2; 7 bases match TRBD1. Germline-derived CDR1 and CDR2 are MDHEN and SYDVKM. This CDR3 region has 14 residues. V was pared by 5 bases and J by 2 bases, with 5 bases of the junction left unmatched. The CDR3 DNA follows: TGTGCCAGCAGTCAATTGACAGGGAACTATGGCTACACCTTC. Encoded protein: CASSQLTGNYGYTF.

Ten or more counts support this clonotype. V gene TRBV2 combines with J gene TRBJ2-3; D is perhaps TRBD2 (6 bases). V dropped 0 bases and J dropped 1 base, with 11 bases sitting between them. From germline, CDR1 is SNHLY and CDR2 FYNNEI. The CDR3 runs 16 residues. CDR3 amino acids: CASSEAGLFGTDTQYF. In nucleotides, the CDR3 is TGTGCCAGCAGTGAAGCGGGACTTTTTGGCACAGATACGCAGTATTTT.

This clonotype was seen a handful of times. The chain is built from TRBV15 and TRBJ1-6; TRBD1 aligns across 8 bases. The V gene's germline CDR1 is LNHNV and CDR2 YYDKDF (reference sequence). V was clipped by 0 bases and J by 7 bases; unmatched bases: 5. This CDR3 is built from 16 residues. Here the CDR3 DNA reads TGTGCCACCAGCAGAGACTTAGCAGGGGGCAATTCACCCCTCCACTTT. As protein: CATSRDLAGGNSPLHF.

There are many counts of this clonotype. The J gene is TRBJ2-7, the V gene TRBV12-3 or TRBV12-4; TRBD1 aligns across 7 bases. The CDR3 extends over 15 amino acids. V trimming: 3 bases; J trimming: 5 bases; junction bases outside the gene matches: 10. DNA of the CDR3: TGTGCCAGCAGTTTCCTCGCGACAGGGCCCAACGAGCAGTACTTC. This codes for CASSFLATGPNEQYF.

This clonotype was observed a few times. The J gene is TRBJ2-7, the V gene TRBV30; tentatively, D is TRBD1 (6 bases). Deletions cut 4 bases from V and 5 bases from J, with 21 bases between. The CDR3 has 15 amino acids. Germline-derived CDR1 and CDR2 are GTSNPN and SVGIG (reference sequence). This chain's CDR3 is CAWITPGRGGHEQYF. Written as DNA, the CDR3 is TGTGCCTGGATTACCCCTGGCAGGGGCGGGCACGAGCAGTACTTC.

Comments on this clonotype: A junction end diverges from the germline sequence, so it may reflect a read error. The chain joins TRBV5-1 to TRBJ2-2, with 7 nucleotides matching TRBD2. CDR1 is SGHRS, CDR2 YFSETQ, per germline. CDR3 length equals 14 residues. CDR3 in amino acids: CASSPLTSAGELFF. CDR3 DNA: TGTGCCAGCAGCCCTTTAACTAGCGCCGGGGAGCTGTTTTTT.

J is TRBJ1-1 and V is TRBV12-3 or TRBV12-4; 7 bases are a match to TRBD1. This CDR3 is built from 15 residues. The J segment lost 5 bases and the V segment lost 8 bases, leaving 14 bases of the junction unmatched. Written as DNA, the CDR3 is TGTGCCAGCTATGGGACAGTCTTGCATCGGACTGAAGCTTTCTTT. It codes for CASYGTVLHRTEAFF.

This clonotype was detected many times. The CDR3, as DNA: TGCAGTGCTCCCGAGTTAGCGGGAGGGTACAATGAGCAGTTCTTC. Amino acids: CSAPELAGGYNEQFF. The rearrangement joins TRBV20-1 to TRBJ2-1; 11 bases match TRBD2. CDR3 size: 15 residues. Germline assignment: CDR1 DFQATT and CDR2 SNEGSKA (reference sequence). Losses at the gene ends were 5 bases for V and 4 bases for J; bases not matched to a gene: 7.

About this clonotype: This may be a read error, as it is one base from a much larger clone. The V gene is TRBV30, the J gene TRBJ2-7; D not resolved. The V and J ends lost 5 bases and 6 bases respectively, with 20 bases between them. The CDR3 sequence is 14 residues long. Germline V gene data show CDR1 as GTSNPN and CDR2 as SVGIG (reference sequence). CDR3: CAWGLGVAPCEQYF. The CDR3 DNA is TGTGCCTGGGGTTTGGGCGTCGCGCCCTGCGAGCAGTACTTC.

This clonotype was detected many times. In DNA, the CDR3 is TGCGCCAGCAGCTTAGGGACTAGCGGGAGGACGAATGAGCAGTTCTTC. Encoded protein: CASSLGTSGRTNEQFF. The V gene is TRBV5-1, the J gene TRBJ2-1, with 15 nucleotides matching TRBD2. Germline CDR1 reads SGHRS; CDR2 reads YFSETQ. V was pared by 2 bases and J by 7 bases, with 4 bases of the junction left unmatched. The CDR3 is 16 amino acids.

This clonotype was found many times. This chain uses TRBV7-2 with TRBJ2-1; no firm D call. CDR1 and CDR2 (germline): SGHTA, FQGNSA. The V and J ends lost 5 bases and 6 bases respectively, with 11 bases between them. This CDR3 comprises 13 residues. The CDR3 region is CASSTSRSNEQFF. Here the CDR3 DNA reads TGTGCCAGCAGCACCTCCAGAAGCAATGAGCAGTTCTTC. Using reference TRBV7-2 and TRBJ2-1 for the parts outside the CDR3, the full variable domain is GAGVSQSPSNKVTEKGKDVELRCDPISGHTALYWYRQSLGQGLEFLIYFQGNSAPDKSGLPSDRFSAERTGGSVSTLTIQRTQQEDSAVYLCASSTSRSNEQFFGPGTRLTVL.

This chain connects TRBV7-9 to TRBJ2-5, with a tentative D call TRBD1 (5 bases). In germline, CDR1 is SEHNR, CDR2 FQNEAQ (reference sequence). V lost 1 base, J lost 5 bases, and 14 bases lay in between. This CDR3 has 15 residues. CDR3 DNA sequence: TGTGCCAGCAGCTTAGTGCACAGGAGATGGGAGACCCAGTACTTC. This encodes CASSLVHRRWETQYF.

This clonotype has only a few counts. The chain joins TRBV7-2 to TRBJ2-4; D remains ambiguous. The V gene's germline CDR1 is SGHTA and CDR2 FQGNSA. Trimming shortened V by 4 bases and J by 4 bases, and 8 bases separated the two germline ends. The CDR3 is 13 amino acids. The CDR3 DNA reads TGTGCCAGCAGCTCGTGGACGAAAAACATTCAGTACTTC. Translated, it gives CASSSWTKNIQYF.

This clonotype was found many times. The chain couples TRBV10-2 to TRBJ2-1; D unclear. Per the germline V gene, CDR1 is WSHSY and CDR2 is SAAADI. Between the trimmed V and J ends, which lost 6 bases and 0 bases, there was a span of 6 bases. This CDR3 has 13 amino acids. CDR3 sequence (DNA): TGCGCCAGCAGAGCGAGCTCCTACAATGAGCAGTTCTTC. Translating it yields CASRASSYNEQFF.